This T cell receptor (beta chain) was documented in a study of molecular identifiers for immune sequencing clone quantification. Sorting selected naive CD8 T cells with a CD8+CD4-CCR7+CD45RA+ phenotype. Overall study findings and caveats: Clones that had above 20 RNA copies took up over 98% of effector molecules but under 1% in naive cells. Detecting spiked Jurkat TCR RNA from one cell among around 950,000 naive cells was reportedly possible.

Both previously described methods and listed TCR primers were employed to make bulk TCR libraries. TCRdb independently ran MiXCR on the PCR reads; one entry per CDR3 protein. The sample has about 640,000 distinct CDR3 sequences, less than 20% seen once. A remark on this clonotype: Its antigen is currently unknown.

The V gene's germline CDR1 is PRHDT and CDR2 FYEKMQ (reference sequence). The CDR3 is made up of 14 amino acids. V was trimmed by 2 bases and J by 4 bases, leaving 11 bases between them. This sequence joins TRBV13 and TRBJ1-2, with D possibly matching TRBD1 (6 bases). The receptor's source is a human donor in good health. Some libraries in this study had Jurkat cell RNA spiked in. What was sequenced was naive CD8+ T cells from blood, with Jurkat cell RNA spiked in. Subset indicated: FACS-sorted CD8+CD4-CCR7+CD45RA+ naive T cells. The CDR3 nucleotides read TGTGCCAGCAGCTTAAGGGGGGGCCTCTATGGCTACACCTTC. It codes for CASSLRGGLYGYTF.